This TCR beta chain was sequenced for a study of T cell responses to AZD1222 COVID-19 vaccine. The CDR3 sequence is 17 residues long. Germline V gene sequence: CDR1 ENHRY, CDR2 SYGVKD. Trimming left V 0 bases short and J 4 bases short, with 16 bases between. Sequencing used immunoSEQ multiplex PCR; TCRdb keeps in-frame clones, though not all of them. The sample records some 100,000 clones, around nine tenths being singletons. This material consisted of peripheral blood, taken on day 0 of AZD1222 vaccination. The receptor comes from an adult in good health. The J gene is TRBJ1-5, the V gene TRBV10-3; D is possibly TRBD1 (5 bases). CDR3 DNA: TGTGCCATCAGTGAGTCGAGGGGAGGGGCGGGAAATCAGCCCCAGCATTTT. Translated: CAISESRGGAGNQPQHF.